A selection of T cell receptor beta chains follows, all from one sample in a study of T cell changes during pregnancy in multiple sclerosis. TCRdb's copy holds only in-frame clones and misses some; the assay was immunoSEQ multiplex PCR. The table records some 36,000 clones, 90% to 95% of them present only once. Sample: CD4+ T cells from peripheral blood mononuclear cells, taken in the second trimester of pregnancy. The source is a female donor with multiple sclerosis, enrolled in a pregnancy study. CDR3s include the opening cysteine and the closing phenylalanine or tryptophan. Clone size is shown for a subset of rows, as once, few, many or a class of expanded clone.

cdr3_aa j_call clone_size v_call
CASSTRDRGNYEQYF TRBJ2-7 NA TRBV6-5
CASDRQGGGTEAFF TRBJ1-1 NA TRBV7-2
CASSDSGRGESEAFF TRBJ1-1 NA TRBV6-4
CASSRDFSYNEQFF TRBJ2-1 NA TRBV7-9
CASSAPEREGNEQFF TRBJ2-1 NA TRBV6-6
CASSQDGFPGGYTF TRBJ1-2 once TRBV4-3
CAWRITGSSNSPLHF TRBJ1-6 NA TRBV30
CASSEASGGAGNEQFF TRBJ2-1 NA TRBV6-1
CAVRDRVSGANVLTF TRBJ2-6 NA TRBV19
CASSENRGFDTGELFF TRBJ2-2 NA TRBV2
CASSRGQGANTGELFF TRBJ2-2 NA TRBV5-6
CASLLDRKTGELFF TRBJ2-2 NA TRBV19
CASSLGGGIGEKLFF TRBJ1-4 NA TRBV7-9
CASSDISFHQETQYF TRBJ2-5 NA TRBV2
CASSLQLAGGSSGANVLTF TRBJ2-6 NA TRBV18
CASSRLAGHHTQYF TRBJ2-3 NA TRBV11-2
CASSKLDSNTEAFF TRBJ1-1 NA TRBV19